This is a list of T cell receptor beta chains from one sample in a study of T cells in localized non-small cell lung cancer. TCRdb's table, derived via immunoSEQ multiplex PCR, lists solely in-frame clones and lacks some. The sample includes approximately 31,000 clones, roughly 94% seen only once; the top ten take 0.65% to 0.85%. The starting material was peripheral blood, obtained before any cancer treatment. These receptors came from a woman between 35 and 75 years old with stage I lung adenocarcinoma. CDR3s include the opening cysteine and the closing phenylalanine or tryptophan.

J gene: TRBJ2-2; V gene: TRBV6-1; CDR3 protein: CASRSQAANTGELFF
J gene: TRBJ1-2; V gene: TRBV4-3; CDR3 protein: CASSQDQSDRPYGYTF
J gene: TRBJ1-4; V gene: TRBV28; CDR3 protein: CASSNQVDLNEKLFF
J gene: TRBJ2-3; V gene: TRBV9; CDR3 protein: CASSVSVQGTDTQYF
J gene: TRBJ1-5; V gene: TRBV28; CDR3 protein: CASRTLPGGNQPQHF
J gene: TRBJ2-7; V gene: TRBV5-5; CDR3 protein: CASSDNPGPSPEQYF
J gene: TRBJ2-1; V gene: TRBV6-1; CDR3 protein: CASSERIGSYNEQFF
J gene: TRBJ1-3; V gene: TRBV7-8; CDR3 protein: CASSPIPSGNTIYF
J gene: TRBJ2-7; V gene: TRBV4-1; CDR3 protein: CASSQVASGSPIKQYF
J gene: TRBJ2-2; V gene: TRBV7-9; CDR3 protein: CASSLSNTGELFF
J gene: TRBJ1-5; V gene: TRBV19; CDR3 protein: CASSNRDRSSQPQHF
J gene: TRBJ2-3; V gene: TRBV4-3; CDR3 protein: CASSQEVHSDTQYF
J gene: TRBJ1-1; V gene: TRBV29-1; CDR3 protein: CSVRDMNTEAFF
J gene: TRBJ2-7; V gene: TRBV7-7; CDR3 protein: CASSRTGTSGEEQYF
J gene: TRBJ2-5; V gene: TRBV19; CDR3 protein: CASSNGGSGVLWGKTQYF
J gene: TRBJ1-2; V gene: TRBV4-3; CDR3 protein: CASSTWIGSNYGYTF
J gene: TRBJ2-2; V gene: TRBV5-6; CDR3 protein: CASSLFRLAGGTGELFF
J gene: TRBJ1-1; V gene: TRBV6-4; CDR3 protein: CASSATGGTEAFF
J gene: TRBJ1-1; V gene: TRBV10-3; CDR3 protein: CAIRDSYTEAFF
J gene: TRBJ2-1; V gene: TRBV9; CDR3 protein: CASSVDPGRDNEQFF
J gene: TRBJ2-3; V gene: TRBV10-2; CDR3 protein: CASSVTGDGPPGDTQYF
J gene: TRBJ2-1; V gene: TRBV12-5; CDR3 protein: CASGLPSGGVYNEQFF
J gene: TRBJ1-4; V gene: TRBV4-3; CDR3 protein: CASSHKQGREEKLFF
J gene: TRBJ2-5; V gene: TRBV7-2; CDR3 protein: CASSLGPVQETQYF
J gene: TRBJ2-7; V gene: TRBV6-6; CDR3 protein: CASRPGLEVGEQYF
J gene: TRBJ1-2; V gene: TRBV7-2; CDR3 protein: CASSLIHTYGYTF
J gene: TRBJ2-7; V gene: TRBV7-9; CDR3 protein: CASSLTGQGTEQYF
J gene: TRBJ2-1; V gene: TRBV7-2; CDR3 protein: CASSLRRRTGWNNEQFF
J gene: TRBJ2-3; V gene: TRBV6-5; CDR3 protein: CASSYGTPSTDTQYF
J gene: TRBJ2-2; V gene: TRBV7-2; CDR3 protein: CASSPGLVRTGELFF
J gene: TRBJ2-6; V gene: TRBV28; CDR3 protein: CASSLFTGEMGANVLTF
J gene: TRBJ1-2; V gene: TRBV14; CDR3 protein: CASSQQPLYGYTF
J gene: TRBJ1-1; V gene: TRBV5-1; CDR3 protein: CASRQGARTEAFF
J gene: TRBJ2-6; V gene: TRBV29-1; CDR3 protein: CSVQDRVGNVLTF
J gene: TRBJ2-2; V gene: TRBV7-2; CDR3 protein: CASSRTGGAFTGELFF
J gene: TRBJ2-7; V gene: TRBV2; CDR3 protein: CASSGRWGQERQYF
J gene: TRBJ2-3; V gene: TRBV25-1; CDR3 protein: CASSEFGTDTQYF
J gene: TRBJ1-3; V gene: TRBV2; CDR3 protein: CASTEQGFFGNTIYF
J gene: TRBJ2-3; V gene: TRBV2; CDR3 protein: CASSDTILITDTQYF
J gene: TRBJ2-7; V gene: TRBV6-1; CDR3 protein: CERGEQYF
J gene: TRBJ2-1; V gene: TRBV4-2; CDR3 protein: CASSQIGGQRNSRSSYNEQFF
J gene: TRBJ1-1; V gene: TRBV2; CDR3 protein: CASMVEGIGTEAFF
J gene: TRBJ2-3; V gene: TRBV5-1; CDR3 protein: CASSKTSTDTQYF
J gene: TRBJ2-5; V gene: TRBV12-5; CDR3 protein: CASGLPWGETQYF
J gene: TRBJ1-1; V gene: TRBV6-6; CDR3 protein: CASTTGGGKPEAFF
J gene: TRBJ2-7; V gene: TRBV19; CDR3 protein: CASSDPGAGRPYEQYF
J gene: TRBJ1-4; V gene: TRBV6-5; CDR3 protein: CASSYNYRGEEKLFF
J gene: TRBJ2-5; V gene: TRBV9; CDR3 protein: CASSATTARQETQYF
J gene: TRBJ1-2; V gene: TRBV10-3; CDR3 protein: CAISESLAVRRGYTF
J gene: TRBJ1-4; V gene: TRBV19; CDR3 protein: CASKTGHLNEKLFF
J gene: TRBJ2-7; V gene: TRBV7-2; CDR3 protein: CASSHNPSGGALEQYF
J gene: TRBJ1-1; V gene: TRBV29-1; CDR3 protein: CSVLRQGGNTEAFF
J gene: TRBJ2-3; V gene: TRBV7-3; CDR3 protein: CASSLGGLAWSTQYF
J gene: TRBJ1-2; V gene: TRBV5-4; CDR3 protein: CASSPLFDPNYGYTF
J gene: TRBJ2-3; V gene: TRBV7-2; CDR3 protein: CASSSRLAGGRDTQYF
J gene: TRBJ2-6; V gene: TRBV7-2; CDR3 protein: CASSPGTAGANVLTF
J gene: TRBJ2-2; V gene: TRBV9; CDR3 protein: CASSAGTSGGAVFF
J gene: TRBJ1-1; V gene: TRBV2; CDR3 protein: CASSPGRGDTEAFF